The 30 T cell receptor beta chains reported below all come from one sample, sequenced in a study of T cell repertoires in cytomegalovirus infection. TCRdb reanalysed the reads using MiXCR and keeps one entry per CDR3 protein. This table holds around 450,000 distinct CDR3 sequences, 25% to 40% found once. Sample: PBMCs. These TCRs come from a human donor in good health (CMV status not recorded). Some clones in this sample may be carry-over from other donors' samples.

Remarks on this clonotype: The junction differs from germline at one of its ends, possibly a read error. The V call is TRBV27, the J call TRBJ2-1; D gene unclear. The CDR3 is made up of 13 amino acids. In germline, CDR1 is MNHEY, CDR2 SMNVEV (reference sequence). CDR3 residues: CASRFRFGTEQFF. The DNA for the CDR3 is TGTGCCAGCCGTTTTAGGTTCGGTACCGAGCAGTTCTTC.

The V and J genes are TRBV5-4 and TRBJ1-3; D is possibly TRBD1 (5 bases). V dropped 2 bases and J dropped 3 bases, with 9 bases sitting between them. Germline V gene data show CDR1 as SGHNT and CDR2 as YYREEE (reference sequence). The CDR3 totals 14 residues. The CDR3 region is CASSFSGRGNTIYF. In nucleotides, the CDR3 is TGTGCCAGCAGCTTCTCGGGACGTGGAAACACCATATATTTT.

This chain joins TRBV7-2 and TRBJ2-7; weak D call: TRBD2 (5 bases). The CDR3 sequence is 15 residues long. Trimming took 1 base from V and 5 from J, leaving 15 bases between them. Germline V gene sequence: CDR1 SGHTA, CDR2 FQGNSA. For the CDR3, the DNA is TGTGCCAGCAGCTTAGGTCCGGGATTTTCCCACGAGCAGTACTTC. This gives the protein CASSLGPGFSHEQYF. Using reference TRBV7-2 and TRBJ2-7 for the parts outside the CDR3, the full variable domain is GAGVSQSPSNKVTEKGKDVELRCDPISGHTALYWYRQSLGQGLEFLIYFQGNSAPDKSGLPSDRFSAERTGGSVSTLTIQRTQQEDSAVYLCASSLGPGFSHEQYFGPGTRLTVT.

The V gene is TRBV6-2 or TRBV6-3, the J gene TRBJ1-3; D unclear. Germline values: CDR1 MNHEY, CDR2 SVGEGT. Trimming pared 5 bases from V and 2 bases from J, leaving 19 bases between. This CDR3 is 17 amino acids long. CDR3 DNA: TGTGCCAGCAGTCCACGGCGGAACGTCTTGACTGGAAACACCATATATTTT. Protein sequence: CASSPRRNVLTGNTIYF.

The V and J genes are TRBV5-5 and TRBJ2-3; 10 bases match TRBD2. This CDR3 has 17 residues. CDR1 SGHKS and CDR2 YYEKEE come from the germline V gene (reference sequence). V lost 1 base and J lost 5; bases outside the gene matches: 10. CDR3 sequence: CASSLFVLAGVGDTQYF. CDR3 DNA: TGTGCCAGCAGCTTGTTCGTGCTAGCGGGGGTCGGAGATACGCAGTATTTT. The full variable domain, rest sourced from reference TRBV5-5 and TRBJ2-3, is DAGVTQSPTHLIKTRGQQVTLRCSPISGHKSVSWYQQVLGQGPQFIFQYYEKEERGRGNFPDRFSARQFPNYSSELNVNALLLGDSALYLCASSLFVLAGVGDTQYFGPGTRLTVL.

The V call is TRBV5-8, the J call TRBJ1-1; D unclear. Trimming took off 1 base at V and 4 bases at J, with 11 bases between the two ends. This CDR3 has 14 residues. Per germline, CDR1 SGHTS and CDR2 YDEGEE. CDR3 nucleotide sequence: TGTGCCAGCAGCTTGAGGCCGGATAGCACTGAAGCTTTCTTT. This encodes CASSLRPDSTEAFF.

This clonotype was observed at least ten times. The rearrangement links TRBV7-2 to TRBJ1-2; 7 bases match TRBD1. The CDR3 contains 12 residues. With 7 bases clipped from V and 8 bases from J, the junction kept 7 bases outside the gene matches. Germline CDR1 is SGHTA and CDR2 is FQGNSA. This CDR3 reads CASTSTGIGYTF. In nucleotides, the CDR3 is TGTGCCAGCACCTCGACAGGGATAGGCTACACCTTC.

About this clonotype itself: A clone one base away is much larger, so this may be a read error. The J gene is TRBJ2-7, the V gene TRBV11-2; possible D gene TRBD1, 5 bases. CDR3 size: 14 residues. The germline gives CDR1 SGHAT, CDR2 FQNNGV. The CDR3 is CASSLGQLSYVQYF. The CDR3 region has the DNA TGTGCCAGCAGCTTAGGACAGCTCTCCTACGTGCAGTACTTC.

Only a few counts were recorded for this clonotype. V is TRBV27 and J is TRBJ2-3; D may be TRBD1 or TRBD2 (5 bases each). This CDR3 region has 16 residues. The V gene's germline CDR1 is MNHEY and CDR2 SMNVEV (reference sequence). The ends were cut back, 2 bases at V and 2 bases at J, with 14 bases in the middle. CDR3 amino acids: CASSLMRGRLTDTQYF. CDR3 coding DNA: TGTGCCAGCAGTTTAATGAGGGGCCGCCTCACAGATACGCAGTATTTT.

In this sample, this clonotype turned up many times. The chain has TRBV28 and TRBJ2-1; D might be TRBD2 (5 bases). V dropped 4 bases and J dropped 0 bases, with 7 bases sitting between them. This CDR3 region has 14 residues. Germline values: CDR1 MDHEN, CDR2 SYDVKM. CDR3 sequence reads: CASSWESSYNEQFF. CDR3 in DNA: TGTGCCAGCAGTTGGGAGAGCTCCTACAATGAGCAGTTCTTC.

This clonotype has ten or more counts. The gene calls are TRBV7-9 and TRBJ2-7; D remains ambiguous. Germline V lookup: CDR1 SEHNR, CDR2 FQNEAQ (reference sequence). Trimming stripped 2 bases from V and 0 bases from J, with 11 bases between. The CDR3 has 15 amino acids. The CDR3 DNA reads TGTGCCAGCAGCTTATTGGATACGAGCTCCTACGAGCAGTACTTC. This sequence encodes CASSLLDTSSYEQYF. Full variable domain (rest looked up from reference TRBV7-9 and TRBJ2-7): DTGVSQNPRHKITKRGQNVTFRCDPISEHNRLYWYRQTLGQGPEFLTYFQNEAQLEKSRLLSDRFSAERPKGSFSTLEIQRTEQGDSAMYLCASSLLDTSSYEQYFGPGTRLTVT.

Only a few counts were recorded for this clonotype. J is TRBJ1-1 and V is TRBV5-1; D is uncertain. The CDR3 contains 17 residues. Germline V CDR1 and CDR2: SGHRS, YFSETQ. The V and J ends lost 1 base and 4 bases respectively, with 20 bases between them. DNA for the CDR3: TGCGCCAGCAGCTTGACGGCAGACCTAGCGCGGCTCACTGAAGCTTTCTTT. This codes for CASSLTADLARLTEAFF.

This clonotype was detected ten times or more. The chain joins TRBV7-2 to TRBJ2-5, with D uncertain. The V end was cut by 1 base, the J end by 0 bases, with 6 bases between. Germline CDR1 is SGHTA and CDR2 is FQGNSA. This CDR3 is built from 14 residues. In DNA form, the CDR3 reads TGTGCCAGCAGCTTAGGACCGCACCAAGAGACCCAGTACTTC. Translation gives CASSLGPHQETQYF.

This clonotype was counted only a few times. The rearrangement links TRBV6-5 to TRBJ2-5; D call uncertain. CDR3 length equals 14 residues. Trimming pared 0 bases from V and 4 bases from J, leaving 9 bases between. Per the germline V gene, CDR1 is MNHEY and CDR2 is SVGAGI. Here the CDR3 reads CASSYSRSGETQYF. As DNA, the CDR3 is TGTGCCAGCAGTTACTCGAGGTCCGGAGAGACCCAGTACTTC.

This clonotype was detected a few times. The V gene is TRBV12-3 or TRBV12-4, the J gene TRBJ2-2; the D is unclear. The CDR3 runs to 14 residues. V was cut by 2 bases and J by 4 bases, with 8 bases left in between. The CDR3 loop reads CASSLKVGTGELFF. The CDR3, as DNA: TGTGCCAGCAGTTTAAAGGTCGGCACCGGGGAGCTGTTTTTT.

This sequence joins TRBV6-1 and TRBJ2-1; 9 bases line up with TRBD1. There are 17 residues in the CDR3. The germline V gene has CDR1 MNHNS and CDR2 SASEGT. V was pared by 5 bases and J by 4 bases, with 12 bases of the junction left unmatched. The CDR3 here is CASSSLTGGSLYNEQFF. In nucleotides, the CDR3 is TGTGCCAGCAGTTCCTTAACAGGGGGCTCTTTGTACAATGAGCAGTTCTTC.

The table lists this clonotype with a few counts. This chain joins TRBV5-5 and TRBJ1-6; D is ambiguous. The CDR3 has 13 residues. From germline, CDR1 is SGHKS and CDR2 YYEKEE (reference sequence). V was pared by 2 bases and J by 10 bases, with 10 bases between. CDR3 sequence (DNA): TGTGCCAGCAGCTTAACCAGCTACTCACCCCTCCACTTT. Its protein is CASSLTSYSPLHF.

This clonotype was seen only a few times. CDR3: CASGGGAGYEQYF. Written as DNA, the CDR3 is TGTGCCAGCGGGGGTGGGGCCGGTTACGAGCAGTACTTC. The chain joins TRBV28 to TRBJ2-7; tentatively, D is TRBD1 or TRBD2 (5 bases each). Germline V gives CDR1 MDHEN, CDR2 SYDVKM. This CDR3 is built from 13 residues. Trimming took off 8 bases at V and 4 bases at J, with 15 bases between the two ends.

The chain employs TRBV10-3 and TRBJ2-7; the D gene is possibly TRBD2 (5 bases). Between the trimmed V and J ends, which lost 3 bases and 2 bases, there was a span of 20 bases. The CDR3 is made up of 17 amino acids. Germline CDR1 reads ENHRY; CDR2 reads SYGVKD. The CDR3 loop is CAISEFARRTSPYEQYF. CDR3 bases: TGTGCCATCAGTGAATTCGCGCGACGGACTTCCCCCTACGAGCAGTACTTC.

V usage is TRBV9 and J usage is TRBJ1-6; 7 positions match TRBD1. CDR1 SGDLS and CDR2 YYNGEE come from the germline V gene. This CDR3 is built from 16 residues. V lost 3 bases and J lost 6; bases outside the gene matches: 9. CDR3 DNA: TGTGCCAGCAGCGCCACAGGGGTATGGGGTAATTCACCCCTCCACTTT. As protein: CASSATGVWGNSPLHF.

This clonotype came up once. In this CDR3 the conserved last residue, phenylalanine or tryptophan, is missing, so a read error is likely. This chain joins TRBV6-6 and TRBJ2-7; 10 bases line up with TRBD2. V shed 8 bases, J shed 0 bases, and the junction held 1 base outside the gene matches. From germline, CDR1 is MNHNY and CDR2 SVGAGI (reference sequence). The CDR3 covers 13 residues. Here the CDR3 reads CASLAGGSYEQYL. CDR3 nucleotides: TGTGCCAGCTTAGCGGGGGGCTCCTACGAGCAGTACTTA.

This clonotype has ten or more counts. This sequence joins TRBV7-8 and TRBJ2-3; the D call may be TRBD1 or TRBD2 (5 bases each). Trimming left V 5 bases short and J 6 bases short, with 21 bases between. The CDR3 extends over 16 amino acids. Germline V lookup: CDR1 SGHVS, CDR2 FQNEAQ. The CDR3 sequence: CASSLRDGLAVDTQYF. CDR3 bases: TGTGCCAGCAGCCTTAGGGACGGTTTGGCAGTCGATACGCAGTATTTT.

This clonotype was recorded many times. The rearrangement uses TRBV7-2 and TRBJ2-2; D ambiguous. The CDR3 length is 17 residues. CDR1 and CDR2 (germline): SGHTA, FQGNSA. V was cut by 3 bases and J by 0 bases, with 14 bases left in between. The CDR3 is CASSFLRVSANTGELFF. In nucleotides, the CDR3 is TGTGCCAGCAGCTTCCTAAGGGTATCAGCGAACACCGGGGAGCTGTTTTTT.

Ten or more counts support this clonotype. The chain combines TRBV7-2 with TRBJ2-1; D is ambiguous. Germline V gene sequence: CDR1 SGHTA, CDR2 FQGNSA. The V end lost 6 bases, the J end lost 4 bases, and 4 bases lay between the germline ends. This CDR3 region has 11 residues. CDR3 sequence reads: CASRLYNEQFF. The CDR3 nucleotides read TGTGCCAGCAGATTATACAATGAGCAGTTCTTC.

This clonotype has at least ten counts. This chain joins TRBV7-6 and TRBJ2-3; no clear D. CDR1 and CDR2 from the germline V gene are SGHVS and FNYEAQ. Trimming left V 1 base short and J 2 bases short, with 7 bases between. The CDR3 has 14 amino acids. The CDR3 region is CASSLGRLTDTQYF. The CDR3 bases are TGTGCCAGCAGCTTAGGGCGGCTCACAGATACGCAGTATTTT.

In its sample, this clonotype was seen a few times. The CDR3 protein is CASSPSWLAGVEQYF. Here the CDR3 DNA reads TGCGCCAGCAGCCCCTCGTGGCTAGCGGGGGTCGAGCAGTACTTC. V usage is TRBV4-3 and J usage is TRBJ2-7; 10 bases line up with TRBD2. Per the germline V gene, CDR1 is LGHNA and CDR2 is YSLEER. CDR3 size: 15 residues. Trimming cost V 4 bases and J 6 bases; bases outside gene matches: 9.

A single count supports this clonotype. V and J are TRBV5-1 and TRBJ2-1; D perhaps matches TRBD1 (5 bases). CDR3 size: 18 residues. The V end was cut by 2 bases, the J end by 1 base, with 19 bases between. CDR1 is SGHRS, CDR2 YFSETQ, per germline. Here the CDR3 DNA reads TGCGCCAGCAGCTTTATGGGCGTTCAGGGTAGTTCCTACAATGAGCAGTTCTTC. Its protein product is CASSFMGVQGSSYNEQFF. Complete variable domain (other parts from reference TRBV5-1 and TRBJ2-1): KAGVTQTPRYLIKTRGQQVTLSCSPISGHRSVSWYQQTPGQGLQFLFEYFSETQRNKGNFPGRFSGRQFSNSRSEMNVSTLELGDSALYLCASSFMGVQGSSYNEQFFGPGTRLTVL.

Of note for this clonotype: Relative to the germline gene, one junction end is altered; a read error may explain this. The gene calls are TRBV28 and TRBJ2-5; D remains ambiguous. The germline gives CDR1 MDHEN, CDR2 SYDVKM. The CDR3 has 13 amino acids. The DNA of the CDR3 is TGTGCCAGCAGCCCACGGCCCAAAGAGACCCATTACTTC. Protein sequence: CASSPRPKETHYF.

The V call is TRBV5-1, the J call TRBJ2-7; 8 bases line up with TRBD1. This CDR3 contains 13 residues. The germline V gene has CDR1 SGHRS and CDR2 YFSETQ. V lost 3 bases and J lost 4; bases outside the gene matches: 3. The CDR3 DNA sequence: TGCGCCAGCAGCTGGTACAGGGGGTACGAGCAGTACTTC. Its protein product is CASSWYRGYEQYF.

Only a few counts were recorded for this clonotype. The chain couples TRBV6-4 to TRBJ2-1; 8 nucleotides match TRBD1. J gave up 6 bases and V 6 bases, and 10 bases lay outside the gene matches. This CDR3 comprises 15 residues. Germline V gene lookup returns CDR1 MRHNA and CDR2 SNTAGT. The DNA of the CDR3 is TGTGCCAGCAGCGCCGCCGGGACAGGCAGCAATGAGCAGTTCTTC. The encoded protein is CASSAAGTGSNEQFF.